The source of this T cell receptor beta chain is a study of cytotoxic CD8 clonotypes in ibrutinib-treated CLL. On the study more broadly: There were some 10 relapsed/refractory patients and about 15 treatment-naive patients, and 17 to 18 were IGHV unmutated. Treatment had run for a median around 12 months, range 6 to 36, when response samples were taken. By median around 70 months, roughly twelve had progressed and roughly 15 stayed remitted; responses had been 2 complete and about 25 partial.

Clones were sequenced by immunoSEQ multiplex PCR, and TCRdb holds only the in-frame ones, with some missing. The sample consists of around 310,000 clones, approximately 80% of them appearing once. The source of roughly 2 micrograms of genomic DNA for TCR beta libraries was cryopreserved PBMCs. The CDR3 has 12 amino acids. Trimming took 3 bases from V and 1 from J, leaving 4 bases between them. Germline V gives CDR1 SGHDT, CDR2 YYEEEE. The material sequenced was PBMCs, taken before ibrutinib treatment. This chain uses TRBV5-6 with TRBJ2-5; D uncertain. The receptor's source is a human donor with chronic lymphocytic leukemia. The CDR3 sequence is CASSWSQETQYF. The CDR3 region has the DNA TGTGCCAGCAGCTGGTCCCAAGAGACCCAGTACTTC.